The rows below give T cell receptor beta chains drawn from one sample of a study of neurological immune-mediated disorders. TCRdb ran MiXCR on the 5' RACE reads and lists one entry per CDR3 protein. The sample contains about 16,000 distinct CDR3 sequences, roughly 14% of which appear only once. What was sequenced was PBMCs. Receptors originate from a man aged 60 to 75 with HTLV-1-associated myelopathy (HAM/TSP). Both conserved end residues are part of each CDR3. Fields, in order: CDR3 DNA, CDR3 protein, D gene, J gene, V gene, clone size. The D gene is left open where the match is weak. Rows give clone size only sometimes, using once, few, many, or a class for an expanded clone.

TGTGCCAGCAGTTACTCGACAGGGGTGGGTCAGCCCCAGCATTTT CASSYSTGVGQPQHF TRBD1 TRBJ1-5 TRBV6-5 NA
TGCGCCAGCAGCCAACGAGCCGCCCTGAACACCGGGGAGCTGTTTTTT CASSQRAALNTGELFF NA TRBJ2-2 TRBV5-1 many
TGTGCCAGCAGCCCAGACTCTTTACCCGCCTATGGCTACACCTTC CASSPDSLPAYGYTF NA TRBJ1-2 TRBV21-1 many
TGCGCCAGCCGCCAACGTGGGGGTGGCTACACCTTC CASRQRGGGYTF NA TRBJ1-2 TRBV5-1 many
TGCAGTGCCCGGACAGGCCCGAATCAGCCCCAGCATTTT CSARTGPNQPQHF TRBD1 TRBJ1-5 TRBV20-1 many
TGTGCCAGCAGCTTAGGGACTAGCGGGGTAACAGATACGCAGTATTTT CASSLGTSGVTDTQYF TRBD2 TRBJ2-3 TRBV7-6 few
TGCGCCAGCAGCGATACTAGCGGGCACGCAGATACGCAATATTTT CASSDTSGHADTQYF TRBD2 TRBJ2-3 TRBV5-1 once
TGTGCCAGCAGTACGAACACCGGGGAGCTGTTTTTT CASSTNTGELFF NA TRBJ2-2 TRBV6-2/TRBV6-3 many
TGTGCCAGCAGCCACTGGGACCGTCGGGAGACCCAGTACTTC CASSHWDRRETQYF NA TRBJ2-5 TRBV5-6 many
TGTGCCAGCACTACTACGAGGGGGGGCTCCCACGCGGGAGATACGCAGTATTTT CASTTTRGGSHAGDTQYF NA TRBJ2-3 TRBV27 many
TGTGCCAGCAGTGAAGACCCGGGGACCGGGGAGCTGTTTTTT CASSEDPGTGELFF NA TRBJ2-2 TRBV2 many
TGCGCCAGCAGCCCATCGTTGAGCTACCCTGAGCAGTTCTTC CASSPSLSYPEQFF NA TRBJ2-1 TRBV10-2 NA
TGCGCCAGCAGCTTCATGACAGGAGACACCGGGGAGCTGTTTTTT CASSFMTGDTGELFF NA TRBJ2-2 TRBV5-1 many
TGTGCCAGCACCCCGGGGCTCTCCTACGAGCAGTACTTC CASTPGLSYEQYF NA TRBJ2-7 TRBV7-2 many
TGCAGCGGCAATACAGGGGGAACTGAAGCTTTCTTT CSGNTGGTEAFF TRBD1 TRBJ1-1 TRBV29-1 many
TGCAGTGCAAGCGGGGTCCTCCTTTTGGGCTACACCTTC CSASGVLLLGYTF NA TRBJ1-2 TRBV20-1 many
TGTGCCAGCAGCCGGGGGTCCGAACAGGGTATCTTTCAGTACTTC CASSRGSEQGIFQYF NA TRBJ2-4 TRBV5-6 many
TGCAGTGCTTGTACTAGCGGGGTGGCAGATACGCAGTATTTT CSACTSGVADTQYF TRBD2 TRBJ2-3 TRBV20-1 medium-sized
TGCAGTGCAGAACAGGGGCGCTCCTACGAGCAGTACTTC CSAEQGRSYEQYF TRBD1 TRBJ2-7 TRBV20-1 many
TGTGCCACCAGGAGCCGGGACAGGGCCACTGAAGCTTTCTTT CATRSRDRATEAFF TRBD1 TRBJ1-1 TRBV15 many
TGTGCCAGCTGGAGAGTTGACACCGGGGAGCTGTTTTTT CASWRVDTGELFF NA TRBJ2-2 TRBV6-5 many
TGTGCCAGCAGCTTGGAAGGGACAGGGGCTAAAATCATGAACACTGAAGCTTTCTTT CASSLEGTGAKIMNTEAFF TRBD1 TRBJ1-1 TRBV5-5 NA
TGTGCCAGCAGACCCGACCGGGGCGGTTTTAATAAGCGGTTCTTC CASRPDRGGFNKRFF NA TRBJ2-1 TRBV7-9 NA
TGTGCCAGCAGTCTGGGCCCAGGACCTCAGCCCCAGCATTTT CASSLGPGPQPQHF NA TRBJ1-5 TRBV12-3/TRBV12-4 many
TGTGCCAGCAGTTTGGGTGGGGCCAACGTCCTGACTTTC CASSLGGANVLTF NA TRBJ2-6 TRBV12-3/TRBV12-4 many
TGTGCCAGCAGCTTAGACATGACAGGCGAAAAACTGTTTTTT CASSLDMTGEKLFF NA TRBJ1-4 TRBV7-9 many
TGTGCCAGCAGCTTGGGGGCTAGCGGGGGGCAACAAGAGACCCAGTACTTC CASSLGASGGQQETQYF TRBD2 TRBJ2-5 TRBV11-2 many
TGCGCCAGCAGCTTGACAGTCGATACCTACGAGCAGTACTTC CASSLTVDTYEQYF NA TRBJ2-7 TRBV5-1 many
TGTGCCAGCAGCCCGGACAGGGCGAACACCGGGGAGCTGTTTTTT CASSPDRANTGELFF TRBD1 TRBJ2-2 TRBV7-9 many
TGTGCCAGCATCCCCCAATTTAGGGCCAATGAGCAGTTCTTC CASIPQFRANEQFF NA TRBJ2-1 TRBV3-1 NA
TGCGCCAGCAGGGGCTACAATGAGCAGTTCTTC CASRGYNEQFF NA TRBJ2-1 TRBV5-1 many
TGTGCCAGCAGCCAAGAGTCACAGGGGGCAGCTTTCTTT CASSQESQGAAFF TRBD1 TRBJ1-1 TRBV3-1 many
TGTGCCAGCACCGACAGGGGGCGATATGATGAGCAGTTCTTC CASTDRGRYDEQFF TRBD1 TRBJ2-1 TRBV7-6 many
TGTGCCAGCAGTGTAGGGGGGGGAATTTCAACTAATGAAAAACTGTTTTTT CASSVGGGISTNEKLFF NA TRBJ1-4 TRBV28 many
TGTGCCAGCAGGGGACAGGCAGCCTTTGGGGAGCAGTACTTC CASRGQAAFGEQYF TRBD1 TRBJ2-7 TRBV2 many
TGTGCCAGCAGCTTGGGGACAAACTCCTACGAGCAGTACTTC CASSLGTNSYEQYF NA TRBJ2-7 TRBV5-6 many
TGTGCCAGCAGGGAGGGACAGGGGAACACAGATACGCAGTATTTT CASREGQGNTDTQYF TRBD1 TRBJ2-3 TRBV6-5 many
TGCAGTGGCAGGTGGAACACCGGGGAGCTGTTTTTT CSGRWNTGELFF NA TRBJ2-2 TRBV20-1 medium-sized
TGTGCCAGCAGTTGGGGAGGCAACCAAGAGACCCAGTACTTC CASSWGGNQETQYF NA TRBJ2-5 TRBV12-3/TRBV12-4 many
TGTGCCACAGCTTCATGGGACACTGAAGCTTTCTTT CATASWDTEAFF NA TRBJ1-1 TRBV11-3 medium-sized
TGTGCCAGCAGTTACAGGCGAGAGATGAACACTGAAGCTTTCTTT CASSYRREMNTEAFF NA TRBJ1-1 TRBV12-3/TRBV12-4 many
TGCAGTGCTCCGGGGGTTATGGACACTGAAGCTTTCTTT CSAPGVMDTEAFF NA TRBJ1-1 TRBV20-1 many
TGCAGTGCTAGAGACCTCCTGGAGGGTGCCGGGGAAAAACTGTTTTTT CSARDLLEGAGEKLFF NA TRBJ1-4 TRBV20-1 many
TGCAGTGCTAAGACTAGCGGGTCCTACAATGAGCAGTTCTTC CSAKTSGSYNEQFF TRBD2 TRBJ2-1 TRBV20-1 many
TGTGCCATCAGTGGATCGCTCCAGACCCAGTACTTC CAISGSLQTQYF NA TRBJ2-5 TRBV10-3 NA
TGTGCCAGCAGTTTACCGAATAACAGGGGGAATGAGCAGTTCTTC CASSLPNNRGNEQFF TRBD1 TRBJ2-1 TRBV6-2/TRBV6-3 many
TGTGCCAGCAGCTTAGGAACGTACGAGCAGTACTTC CASSLGTYEQYF NA TRBJ2-7 TRBV11-3 NA
TGCAGTGCTAGAGATTTGGAGACCCAGTACTTC CSARDLETQYF NA TRBJ2-5 TRBV20-1 large
TGCAGTGCTAGAGATCTGATACAGTGGCAGGGGACGTACGAGCAGTACTTC CSARDLIQWQGTYEQYF NA TRBJ2-7 TRBV20-1 many
TGCGCCAGCAGTCAGCGGGGGACAGATACGCAGTATTTT CASSQRGTDTQYF TRBD2 TRBJ2-3 TRBV5-1 once
TGTGCCAGCAGCCAAGATCCGGGGGCCCCGATGAACACTGAAGCTTTCTTT CASSQDPGAPMNTEAFF NA TRBJ1-1 TRBV4-2 many
TGTGCCAGCAGCTACCGGGACTCTCTCGAAAAACTGTTTTTT CASSYRDSLEKLFF NA TRBJ1-4 TRBV7-9 many
TGTGCCAGCAGCTTTAACCCTAGCGGGGTTCTCTCGAGGAATGAGCAGTTCTTC CASSFNPSGVLSRNEQFF TRBD2 TRBJ2-1 TRBV11-1 many
TGTGCCAGCAGCTCGTTCGGGGGCCCGGATAGCAATCAGCCCCAGCATTTT CASSSFGGPDSNQPQHF NA TRBJ1-5 TRBV7-3 many
TGTGCCAGCAGCCAAGATCAGGGATTCTATGGCTACACCTTC CASSQDQGFYGYTF NA TRBJ1-2 TRBV4-2 few